Listed here are 9 T cell receptor beta chains from one sample, sequenced in a study of blood T cells in healthy people across ages. PCR was performed a second time for about 7 to 12 cycles using a sample-barcoded 5' primer and a J-beta primer mix. Via MiXCR, TCRdb re-called the 5' RACE reads, giving one row per CDR3 protein. Found here are roughly 700,000 distinct CDR3 sequences, around 32% of them singletons; the top ten hold roughly 15%. Input material: blood. The source of these receptors is a woman aged 80 or over in good health.

Comment on this clonotype: The junction differs from germline at one of its ends, possibly a read error. CDR3 sequence reads: CAISGGETGNEQFF. CDR3 DNA: TGTGCCATCAGTGGCGGGGAGACAGGTAATGAGCAGTTCTTC. V is TRBV6-5 and J is TRBJ2-1, with D perhaps matching TRBD1 or TRBD2 (6 bases each). Germline assignment: CDR1 MNHEY and CDR2 SVGAGI. The CDR3 is made up of 14 amino acids.

This clonotype was observed many times. The rearrangement links TRBV12-3 or TRBV12-4 to TRBJ1-6; 7 positions match TRBD1. J lost 5 bases, V lost 3 bases, and 1 base had no gene match. The CDR3 loop spans 14 amino acids. CDR3 nucleotide sequence: TGTGCCAGCAGTTTCGGGACAGATAATTCACCCCTCCACTTT. Protein product: CASSFGTDNSPLHF.

This clonotype was found a few times. This may be a read error: a much more frequent sequence differs by one nucleotide. The V gene is TRBV7-3, the J gene TRBJ2-7, with D perhaps matching TRBD1 or TRBD2 (5 bases each). The CDR3 extends over 22 amino acids. V lost 2 bases to trimming and J lost 0 bases, with 32 bases between them. In germline, CDR1 is SGHTA, CDR2 FQGTGA. As DNA, the CDR3 is TGTGCCAGCAGCTTAGTAGTAACGGGACGGTCTCCCCAAGCAGGGAGCTCCTACGAGCAGTACTTC. This translates into CASSLVVTGRSPQAGSSYEQYF.

This clonotype was seen at least ten times. This chain uses TRBV4-3 with TRBJ2-5, with a tentative D call TRBD2 (6 bases). Trimming cost V 0 bases and J 5 bases, with 7 bases left between them. Germline V gene sequence: CDR1 LGHNA, CDR2 YSLEER. This CDR3 is 13 amino acids long. CDR3 sequence (DNA): TGCGCCAGCAGCCAAGATCGGGGGGAGACCCAGTACTTC. This gives the protein CASSQDRGETQYF.

This clonotype was seen only a few times. V is TRBV5-1 and J is TRBJ2-7, with 11 nucleotides matching TRBD1. Germline loops: CDR1 SGHRS, CDR2 YFSETQ. The ends lost 4 bases at V and 7 bases at J; junction bases unmatched: 7. CDR3 length: 14 residues. The CDR3 sequence: CASSLRTGGNEQYF. CDR3 DNA sequence: TGCGCCAGCAGCCTCCGGACAGGGGGCAATGAGCAGTACTTC. Variable domain in full (rest from reference TRBV5-1 and TRBJ2-7): KAGVTQTPRYLIKTRGQQVTLSCSPISGHRSVSWYQQTPGQGLQFLFEYFSETQRNKGNFPGRFSGRQFSNSRSEMNVSTLELGDSALYLCASSLRTGGNEQYFGPGTRLTVT.

In its sample, this clonotype was seen once. This chain uses TRBV12-3 or TRBV12-4 with TRBJ1-4; D gene uncertain. Trimming shortened V by 5 bases and J by 5 bases, and 12 bases separated the two germline ends. The CDR3 consists of 14 residues. In DNA, the CDR3 is TGTGCCAGCAGTCCGCAGGTGCTGAATGAAAAACTGTTTTTT. Translating it yields CASSPQVLNEKLFF.

This chain uses TRBV19 with TRBJ1-5; TRBD1 might be the D (5 bases). The CDR3 covers 14 residues. Germline CDR1 and CDR2: LNHDA and SQIVND (reference sequence). V was clipped by 2 bases and J by 2 bases, with 7 bases between them. The CDR3 bases are TGTGCCAGTAGTATACAGGGTGGCAATCAGCCCCAGCATTTT. Amino acids: CASSIQGGNQPQHF.

This clonotype has a handful of counts. A much larger clone differs by one base, so this may be a read error. The final CDR3 position lacks the conserved phenylalanine or tryptophan, pointing to a likely read error. This chain links TRBV6-2 or TRBV6-3 with TRBJ2-7, with D perhaps TRBD2 (5 bases). The J call may be wrong; the DNA end is better matched by TRBJ2-5. There are 12 residues in the CDR3. CDR1 and CDR2 from the germline V gene are MNHEY and SVGEGT. The CDR3 protein is CASSRGTGTQYL. The CDR3 region has the DNA TGTGCCAGCAGCCGGGGAACCGGGACCCAGTACTTG.

The V call is TRBV5-1, the J call TRBJ1-6, with D possibly being TRBD1 (6 bases). CDR1 is SGHRS, CDR2 YFSETQ, per germline. The CDR3 consists of 15 residues. Trimming left V 0 bases short and J 5 bases short, with 9 bases between. CDR3 nucleotides: TGCGCCAGCAGCTTGGACAGGGCGGATAATTCACCCCTCCACTTT. It specifies CASSLDRADNSPLHF.